A selection of T cell receptor beta chains follows, all from one sample in a study of shared clonotypes between healthy human individuals. Sequencing was performed with immunoSEQ multiplex PCR; in TCRdb, only in-frame clones are kept and a portion is missing. The sample shows about 2.3 million clones, approximately 95% of them seen only once. Sequencing was done on a sample of naive CD4+ T cells from PBMCs. Receptors were obtained from a man younger than 35 in good health. Some clones in this sample may be carry-over from other donors' samples. The CDR3 runs from the conserved cysteine through the conserved F or W. The D gene is left open where the match is weak. Expanded clones get a size class; other rows say once, few or many, or leave the size out.

TRBV9	18	once	TRBJ1-1	NA	CASSVVPAGRTQQTEAFF	TGTGCCAGCAGCGTAGTACCTGCAGGGCGTACCCAACAAACTGAAGCTTTCTTT
TRBV19	14	once	TRBJ1-1	NA	CASSSHSLNTEAFF	TGTGCCAGTAGTTCGCACAGTCTGAACACTGAAGCTTTCTTT
TRBV6-1	15	NA	TRBJ2-1	TRBD2	CASRLSGGGVNEQFF	TGTGCCAGCAGACTTAGCGGGGGAGGAGTAAATGAGCAGTTCTTC
TRBV6-5	11	once	TRBJ1-1	NA	CASSGRTEAFF	TGTGCCAGTTCGGGCCGCACTGAAGCTTTCTTT
TRBV29-1	11	NA	TRBJ2-3	NA	CSSQRADTQYF	TGCAGCTCCCAGCGCGCAGATACGCAGTATTTT
TRBV20-1	11	NA	TRBJ2-1	NA	CSAGRGNEQFF	TGCAGTGCTGGACGGGGAAATGAGCAGTTCTTC
TRBV5-1	15	NA	TRBJ2-1	NA	CASSLGVAAYNEQFF	TGCGCCAGCAGCTTGGGGGTAGCGGCATACAATGAGCAGTTCTTC
TRBV15	16	NA	TRBJ1-3	NA	CATSRGGRGTGNTIYF	TGTGCCACCAGCAGAGGTGGCAGGGGAACTGGAAACACCATATATTTT
TRBV29-1	13	NA	TRBJ2-5	NA	CSVEGGYGETQYF	TGCAGCGTTGAAGGCGGGTATGGGGAGACCCAGTACTTC
TRBV28	15	NA	TRBJ1-2	TRBD1	CASSLRDRPSYGYTF	TGTGCCAGCAGTTTACGGGACAGGCCATCCTATGGCTACACCTTC
TRBV29-1	12	once	TRBJ2-7	NA	CSAAAGPYEQYF	TGCAGCGCCGCAGCAGGGCCCTACGAGCAGTACTTC
TRBV5-1	15	NA	TRBJ2-2	TRBD2	CASSLLAGRAGELFF	TGCGCCAGCAGCTTGCTAGCGGGGAGGGCCGGGGAGCTGTTTTTT
TRBV13	18	NA	TRBJ2-1	TRBD2	CASSLLAGGLSSYNEQFF	TGTGCCAGCAGTCTCCTAGCGGGAGGACTAAGCTCCTACAATGAGCAGTTCTTC
TRBV11-2	12	NA	TRBJ1-5	NA	CASSQGNQPQHF	TGTGCCAGCAGCCAGGGTAATCAGCCCCAGCATTTT
TRBV9	16	NA	TRBJ2-3	TRBD2	CASSAVGLAGTDTQYF	TGTGCCAGCAGCGCCGTGGGTCTAGCGGGCACAGATACGCAGTATTTT
TRBV5-1	15	NA	TRBJ2-5	TRBD1	CASSLTGQGQETQYF	TGCGCCAGCAGCTTGACTGGACAGGGACAAGAGACCCAGTACTTC
TRBV7-9	13	NA	TRBJ1-6	NA	CASSLDGDSPLHF	TGTGCCAGCAGCTTAGACGGAGATTCACCCCTCCACTTT
TRBV29-1	12	NA	TRBJ1-2	NA	CSVANRAYGYTF	TGCAGCGTTGCTAACAGGGCCTATGGCTACACCTTC
TRBV5-1	12	NA	TRBJ2-3	NA	CASSFGLDTQYF	TGCGCCAGCAGCTTCGGGTTAGATACGCAGTATTTT
TRBV9	14	NA	TRBJ1-2	TRBD1	CASSGTDRGFGYTF	TGTGCCAGCAGCGGGACTGACAGGGGTTTTGGCTACACCTTC
TRBV4-1	15	few	TRBJ1-1	NA	CASSQEIWGDTEAFF	TGCGCCAGCAGCCAAGAAATTTGGGGGGACACTGAAGCTTTCTTT
TRBV29-1	12	NA	TRBJ1-3	TRBD1	CSAQGVEDTIYF	TGCAGCGCGCAGGGGGTCGAGGACACCATATATTTT
TRBV19	15	NA	TRBJ1-2	TRBD1	CAGKPTGQGAYGYTF	TGTGCCGGAAAACCGACAGGACAGGGGGCCTATGGCTACACCTTC